These 15 T cell receptor beta chains originate from one sample sequenced in a study of graft-versus-host responses after intestinal transplantation. Clones were sequenced by immunoSEQ multiplex PCR, and TCRdb holds only the in-frame ones, with some missing. This table holds 29,000 or so clones, around 94% found once. The sample was PBMCs, taken roughly 68 days after intestinal transplant. The receptor source for this set is a human patient who received an intestinal transplant, so some T cells may come from the graft donor.

This clone appeared once. The chain employs TRBV28 and TRBJ1-5; tentative D call: TRBD1 (5 bases). Between the trimmed V and J ends, which lost 8 bases and 3 bases, there was a span of 17 bases. Germline CDR1 reads MDHEN; CDR2 reads SYDVKM. The CDR3 sequence is 15 residues long. The CDR3 sequence is CASSPARALNQPQHF. The CDR3 region has the DNA TGTGCCAGCTCCCCCGCCAGGGCCCTCAATCAGCCCCAGCATTTT.

The chain employs TRBV1 and TRBJ2-6. TRBV1 is designated a pseudogene. The CDR3 loop spans 18 amino acids. The CDR3 spells CTSRCRCLCQSRANVLTF. The CDR3 DNA is TGCACCAGCAGGTGTCGTTGTTTGTGCCAAAGTCGGGCCAACGTCCTGACTTTC.

The chain is built from TRBV27 and TRBJ1-5, with 7 nucleotides matching TRBD1. Germline trimming cut 0 bases from V and 3 bases from J; bases unmatched to any gene: 2. Germline loops: CDR1 MNHEY, CDR2 SMNVEV (reference sequence). CDR3 length: 15 residues. CDR3 coding DNA: TGTGCCAGCAGTTTATCGGACAGGTCCAATCAGCCCCAGCATTTT. Translating it yields CASSLSDRSNQPQHF.

This chain links TRBV30 with TRBJ1-4; D is perhaps TRBD1 (6 bases). Germline CDR1 is GTSNPN and CDR2 is SVGIG (reference sequence). This CDR3 contains 14 residues. V was trimmed by 3 bases and J by 8 bases, leaving 16 bases between them. The CDR3 nucleotides are TGTGCCTGGAGGAACGACAGGCTGGGGGAAAAACTGTTTTTT. It yields the protein CAWRNDRLGEKLFF.

The chain couples TRBV6-5 to TRBJ1-6, with TRBD1 identical over 7 bases. This CDR3 has 14 amino acids. Germline CDR1 is MNHEY and CDR2 is SVGAGI. J was trimmed by 8 bases and V by 4 bases; bases with no gene match: 5. The CDR3, as DNA: TGTGCCAGCAGTTCTGGACAGGAGGATTCACCCCTCCACTTT. It is translated as CASSSGQEDSPLHF.

The V and J genes are TRBV10-3 and TRBJ2-5; D unclear. Trimming took 7 bases from V and 3 from J, leaving 18 bases between them. CDR1 and CDR2 from the germline V gene are ENHRY and SYGVKD. The length of the CDR3 is 15 residues. CDR3 bases: TGTGCCATCAACCGCTCGTTATTCGTTAAAGAGACCCAGTACTTC. Protein product: CAINRSLFVKETQYF.

The chain employs TRBV5-6 and TRBJ2-3; TRBD2 might be the D (5 bases). Germline assignment: CDR1 SGHDT and CDR2 YYEEEE. This CDR3 contains 17 residues. Trimming pared 4 bases from V and 0 bases from J, leaving 18 bases between. CDR3 sequence reads: CASSPLAGGASTDTQYF. The CDR3 coding sequence is TGTGCCAGCAGCCCCCTGGCGGGCGGAGCCAGCACAGATACGCAGTATTTT.

The V gene is TRBV10-3, the J gene TRBJ2-1; TRBD1 is a possible D gene (6 bases). CDR3 length equals 16 residues. V lost 6 bases and J 0 bases, leaving 15 bases between the germline ends. Per the germline V gene, CDR1 is ENHRY and CDR2 is SYGVKD. The DNA for the CDR3 is TGTGCCATCAGGGACAGCCTACTACGCTCCTACAATGAGCAGTTCTTC. Protein product: CAIRDSLLRSYNEQFF.

This chain joins TRBV5-1 and TRBJ2-2; no reliable D call. The V gene's germline CDR1 is SGHRS and CDR2 YFSETQ. With 2 bases removed from V and 4 bases from J, the gap between germline ends came to 6 bases. CDR3 length: 13 amino acids. This chain's CDR3 is CASSLSGTGELFF. The DNA for the CDR3 is TGCGCCAGCAGCTTATCCGGCACCGGGGAGCTGTTTTTT.

This sequence joins TRBV30 and TRBJ1-2; 8 positions match TRBD1. The CDR3 runs to 14 residues. The germline gives CDR1 GTSNPN, CDR2 SVGIG (reference sequence). Losses at the gene ends were 4 bases for V and 4 bases for J; bases not matched to a gene: 8. The CDR3 sequence is CAWNLWTGSYGYTF. CDR3 sequence (DNA): TGTGCCTGGAACCTCTGGACAGGGTCCTATGGCTACACCTTC.

V gene TRBV7-9 combines with J gene TRBJ2-2, with D tentatively TRBD1 (6 bases). This CDR3 is built from 14 residues. The V gene's germline CDR1 is SEHNR and CDR2 FQNEAQ (reference sequence). Trimming removed 7 bases from V and 3 bases from J, with 12 bases in between. In nucleotides, the CDR3 is TGTGCCAGCACCAGACAGGCGGACACCGGGGAGCTGTTTTTT. Amino acids: CASTRQADTGELFF.

This chain links TRBV7-8 with TRBJ2-5; maybe TRBD2 (7 bases). This CDR3 is 18 amino acids long. Between the trimmed V and J ends, which lost 1 base and 5 bases, there was a span of 23 bases. Germline-derived CDR1 and CDR2 are SGHVS and FQNEAQ. CDR3: CASSLGVQGRGGLETQYF. The CDR3 nucleotides read TGTGCCAGCAGCTTAGGGGTCCAGGGGCGCGGGGGTCTGGAGACCCAGTACTTC.

Only one count was recorded for this clone. This chain links TRBV28 with TRBJ1-2; D gene ambiguous. From germline, CDR1 is MDHEN and CDR2 SYDVKM. The CDR3 consists of 12 residues. Trimming took 6 bases from V and 5 from J, leaving 10 bases between them. CDR3 in DNA: TGTGCCAGCAGAAGACGGCTATATGGCTACACCTTC. This codes for CASRRRLYGYTF.

The genes are TRBV6-5 and TRBJ2-2; D uncertain. The CDR3 is 11 amino acids. Germline values: CDR1 MNHEY, CDR2 SVGAGI. Trimming took off 6 bases at V and 5 bases at J, with 4 bases between the two ends. Written as DNA, the CDR3 is TGTGCCAGCAGCCGAACCGGGGAGCTGTTTTTT. Its protein is CASSRTGELFF.

The chain couples TRBV19 to TRBJ1-2; no reliable D call. In germline, CDR1 is LNHDA, CDR2 SQIVND (reference sequence). This CDR3 region has 14 residues. Deletions cut 3 bases from V and 1 base from J, with 9 bases between. The CDR3 DNA reads as TGTGCCAGTAGTATTGGTGACCTTAACTATGGCTACACCTTC. Translating gives CASSIGDLNYGYTF.